The following is a T cell receptor beta chain sequence with its context. As yet, its antigen is unknown. Trimming took 0 bases from V and 6 from J, leaving 6 bases between them. Germline CDR1 is LNHNV and CDR2 is YYDKDF (reference sequence). This CDR3 has 12 amino acids. The protocol was immunoSEQ multiplex PCR, while the TCRdb copy is restricted to in-frame clones and leaves out a portion. Of about 10,000 clones listed, 65% to 85% were seen once; the top ten hold more than 2.5%. CFSE-labeled sorted T cells met regulatory or mature dendritic cells for approximately 5 days. The data are from a study of regulatory dendritic cells for organ transplantation. Study findings and constraints: Naive CD4+ and CD8+ repertoires were highly diverse; memory CD8+ was most oligoclonal. Regulatory dendritic cells appeared to expand memory CD8+ clones less than mature ones.

The sequenced sample was memory CD4+ T cells from blood cultured with dendritic cells. Stated subset: CD45RO+ memory T cells. This sequence joins TRBV15 and TRBJ2-7; D is unresolved. This receptor was obtained from a human donor in good health. The CDR3 spells CATSRDRAEQYF. The DNA of the CDR3 is TGTGCCACCAGCAGAGACAGAGCCGAGCAGTACTTC.